This T cell receptor (beta chain) was observed in a study of T cell repertoires in cytomegalovirus infection. Background on the study: CMV infection and matching HLA type were both indicated by public TCR beta signatures. Study-level points and caveats: In two of eight donors, the top clonotype was HLA-C-restricted CMV-specific. Summed frequency of public TCR beta families distinguished CMV carriers with the relevant HLA.

This CDR3 comprises 15 residues. Germline values: CDR1 SGHTA, CDR2 FQGTGA. V dropped 5 bases and J dropped 5; count of bases not matched to a gene: 8. In TCRdb, the reads were re-called with MiXCR into one record per CDR3 protein. This sample has around 100,000 distinct CDR3 sequences, with 20% to 30% found just once. The table lists this clonotype with many counts. The antigen remains unidentified. The rearrangement uses TRBV7-3 and TRBJ2-2, with 7 nucleotides matching TRBD1. This TCR was recovered from a human donor in good health (CMV status not recorded). Some clones in this sample may be carry-over from other donors' samples. The sample consisted of CD8+ T cells from PBMCs. The CDR3 reads CASSPQGIWTGELFF. The DNA of the CDR3 is TGTGCCAGCAGCCCACAGGGGATATGGACCGGGGAGCTGTTTTTT.